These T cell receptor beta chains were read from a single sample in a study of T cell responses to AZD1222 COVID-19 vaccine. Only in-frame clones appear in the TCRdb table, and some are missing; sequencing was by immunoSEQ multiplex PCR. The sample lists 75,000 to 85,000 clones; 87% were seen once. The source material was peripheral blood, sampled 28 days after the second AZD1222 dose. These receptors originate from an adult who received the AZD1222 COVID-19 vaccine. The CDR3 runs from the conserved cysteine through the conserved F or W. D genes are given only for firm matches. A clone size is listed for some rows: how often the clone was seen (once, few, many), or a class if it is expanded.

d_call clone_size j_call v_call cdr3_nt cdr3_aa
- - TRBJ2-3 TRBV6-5 TGTGCCAGCAGTTACTCGATCGGGGGATGGACAGATACGCAGTATTTT CASSYSIGGWTDTQYF
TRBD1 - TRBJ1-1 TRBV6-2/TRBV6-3 TGTGCCAGCAACCCGGGACAGGGGGCTGACACTGAAGCTTTCTTT CASNPGQGADTEAFF
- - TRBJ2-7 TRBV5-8 TGTGCCAGCAGCTCCGTTCGGACAACGAGCTCCTACGAGCAGTACTTC CASSSVRTTSSYEQYF
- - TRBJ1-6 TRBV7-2 TGTGCCAGCAGCCTCACAGGGAGGGATTCACCCCTCCACTTT CASSLTGRDSPLHF
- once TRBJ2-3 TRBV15 TGTGCCACCAGCAGGATACCAAGAGACAGTTATGGAGATACGCAGTATTTT CATSRIPRDSYGDTQYF
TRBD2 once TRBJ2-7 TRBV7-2 TGTGCCAGCAGCTTAGATCTTTTTACTGGACTAGCGGGACCCTACGAGCAGTACTTC CASSLDLFTGLAGPYEQYF
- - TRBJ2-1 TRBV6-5 TGTGCCAGCAGCCCACAGGGTGGAGACAATGAGCAGTTCTTC CASSPQGGDNEQFF
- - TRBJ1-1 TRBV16 TGTGCCAGCAGCCCTGGGGGGTCGGCTTTCTTT CASSPGGSAFF
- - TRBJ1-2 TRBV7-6 TGTGCCAGCAGCTTAGAAGCCTTCTATGGCTACACCTTC CASSLEAFYGYTF
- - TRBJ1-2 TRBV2 TGTGCCAGCAGTGCTAGCCGGGGGCCCGGTGGCTACACCTTC CASSASRGPGGYTF
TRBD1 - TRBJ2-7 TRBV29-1 TGCAGCGTTGAAGACCGGGACAGCTACGAGCAGTACTTC CSVEDRDSYEQYF
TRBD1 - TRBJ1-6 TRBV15 TGTGCCACCAGCGTCGAGGGAGGACAGGGGGTCTTTCGCTCACCCCTCCACTTT CATSVEGGQGVFRSPLHF
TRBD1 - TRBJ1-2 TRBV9 TGTGCCAGCAGCGCTCAGGGGGCGCAGGTGGGTGGCTACACCTTC CASSAQGAQVGGYTF
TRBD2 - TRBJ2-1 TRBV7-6 TGTGCCAGCAGCTTCGGGGGGGCCTATAGCAATGAGCAGTTCTTC CASSFGGAYSNEQFF
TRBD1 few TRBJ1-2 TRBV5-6 TGTGCCAGCAGCTCGGACAGGGGGCGCCTCTATGGCTACACCTTC CASSSDRGRLYGYTF
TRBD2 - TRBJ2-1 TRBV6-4 TGTGCCAGCAGTGATCTAGCGGGGGGGAATTACAATGAGCAGTTCTTC CASSDLAGGNYNEQFF
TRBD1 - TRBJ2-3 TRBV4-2 TGTGCCAGCAGCCGAACGGGACAGGGGGTCACAGATACGCAGTATTTT CASSRTGQGVTDTQYF
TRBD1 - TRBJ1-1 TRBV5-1 TGCGCCAGCAGCTTGGGACAGGGAACGGGGACTGAAGCTTTCTTT CASSLGQGTGTEAFF
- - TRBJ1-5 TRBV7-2 TGTGCCAGCAGCTTTTTTAGTGGCAGCAATCAGCCCCAGCATTTT CASSFFSGSNQPQHF
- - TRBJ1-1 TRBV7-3 TGTGCCAGCAGCCTTAGTGGACCGGCAGGGAACACTGAAGCTTTCTTT CASSLSGPAGNTEAFF
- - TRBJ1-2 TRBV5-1 TGCGCCAGCAGCCGGGGGGTGTCACCTAGCCTTACCTTC CASSRGVSPSLTF
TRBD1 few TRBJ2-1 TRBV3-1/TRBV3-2 TGTGCCAGCAGCCAAGCCGATGGGACAGGGGATGAGCAGTTCTTC CASSQADGTGDEQFF
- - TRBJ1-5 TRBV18 TGTGCCAGCTCATCGCTACAGGGAGGCGATCAGCCCCAGCATTTT CASSSLQGGDQPQHF
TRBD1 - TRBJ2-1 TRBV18 TGTGCCAGCTCACAGGGGACAGGGGGTTACAATGAGCAGTTCTTC CASSQGTGGYNEQFF
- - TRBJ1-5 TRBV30 TGTGCCTGGAGAGAAAGCGGGTCTGGGGATCAGCCCCAGCATTTT CAWRESGSGDQPQHF
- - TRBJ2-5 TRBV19 TGTGCCAGTAGTATGGCAGGGCACCGAAAAGAGACCCAGTACTTC CASSMAGHRKETQYF
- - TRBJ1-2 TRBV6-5 TGTGCCAGCAGTAACGGGAGGAGGTATGGCTACACCTTC CASSNGRRYGYTF
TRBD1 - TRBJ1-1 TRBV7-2 TGTGCCAGCAGCTTAGAGGACAGGGGGCCCTTCTTT CASSLEDRGPFF
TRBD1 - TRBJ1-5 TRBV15 TGTGCCACCAGCCTCGACAGGGGTTCGTATCAGCCCCAGCATTTT CATSLDRGSYQPQHF
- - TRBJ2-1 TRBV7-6 TGTGCCAGCACCTCGTACAGTTTCGATGAGCAGTTCTTC CASTSYSFDEQFF
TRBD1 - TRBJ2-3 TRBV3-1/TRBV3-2 TGTGCCAGCAGCCAAGTCCCAGACAGGGGGCAGCTTGAAGATACGCAGTATTTT CASSQVPDRGQLEDTQYF
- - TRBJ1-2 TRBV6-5 TGTGCCAGCAGCAGAGGGGGAAACTATGGCTACACCTTC CASSRGGNYGYTF
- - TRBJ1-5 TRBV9 TGTGCCAGCAGCGCAACAGCTTATCAGCCCCAGCATTTT CASSATAYQPQHF
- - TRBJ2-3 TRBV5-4 TGTGCCAGCAGCCGGCAGGGAGATGGCACAGATACGCAGTATTTT CASSRQGDGTDTQYF
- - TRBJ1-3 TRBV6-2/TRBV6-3 TGTGCCAGCAGTTTTACGAGGCCTGGAAACACCATATATTTT CASSFTRPGNTIYF
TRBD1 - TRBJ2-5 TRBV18 TGTGCCAGCTCACCACCGGCAGGACAGGGGGCGGGCGAGACCCAGTACTTC CASSPPAGQGAGETQYF
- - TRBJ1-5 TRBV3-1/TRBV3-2 TGTGCCAGCAGCCAAACCGGGGGGAATCAGCCCCAGCATTTT CASSQTGGNQPQHF
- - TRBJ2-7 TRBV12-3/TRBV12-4 TGTGCCAGCAGCAGGACAGCCTACGAGCAGTACTTC CASSRTAYEQYF
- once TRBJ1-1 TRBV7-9 TGTGCCAGCAGTTGGAGAGGTGAAGCTTTCTTT CASSWRGEAFF
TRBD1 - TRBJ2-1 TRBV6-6 TGTGCCAGCAGCGACCCCCGGGACAGGGGGGATGGTGAGCAGTTCTTC CASSDPRDRGDGEQFF
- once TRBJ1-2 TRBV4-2 TGTGCCAGCAGCCAATTTGACAGCCATAACTATGGCTACACCTTC CASSQFDSHNYGYTF
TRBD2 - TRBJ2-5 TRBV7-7 TGTGCTAGCAGCAGCCGGGACGCCTCGTCGGGGGGGACCCAGTACTTC CASSSRDASSGGTQYF
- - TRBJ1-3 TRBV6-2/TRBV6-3 TGTGCCACCAGCAGGTCGACTGGAAACACCATATATTTT CATSRSTGNTIYF
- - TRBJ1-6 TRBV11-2 TGTGCCAGCAGCCTCCGAGACACGAGCTCCTATAATTCACCCCTCCACTTT CASSLRDTSSYNSPLHF
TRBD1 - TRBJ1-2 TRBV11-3 TGTGCCAGCAGCGCAACAGGGGGCTATGGCTACACCTTC CASSATGGYGYTF
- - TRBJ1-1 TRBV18 TGTGCCAGCTCACCGAGGAACCAGGGAGGCACTGAAGCTTTCTTT CASSPRNQGGTEAFF